This entry lists 29 T cell receptor beta chains sequenced from one sample in a study of T-cell reconstitution after alpha-beta-depleted transplantation in children (dated by TCRdb to 2015 to 2016). The library was prepared using PCR. Sequencing used an Illumina HiSeq 2500. TCR libraries were prepared with molecular barcoding, using unique molecular identifiers to normalize TCRbeta repertoire quantification. The raw public reads went through TCRdb reprocessing: fastp at Q25, MiXCR clone calling, in-frame beta chains kept. Rows with a matching CDR3 protein are joined into one entry that keeps the most common DNA and genes. The sample contains some 590,000 distinct CDR3 sequences, roughly a tenth of them found a single time. About 4% of the sample is in the top ten clones. The input for sequencing was PBMCs from the stem cell graft donor, taken from the stem cell graft. These receptors were obtained from a human donor who donated a stem cell graft to a child with acute myeloid leukemia.

The V gene is TRBV3-1, the J gene TRBJ2-1; D is undetermined. There are 13 residues in the CDR3. Trimming removed 0 bases from V and 9 bases from J, with 9 bases in between. The V gene's germline CDR1 is LGHDT and CDR2 YNNKEL (reference sequence). The CDR3 loop is CASSQDKAGEQFF. As DNA, the CDR3 is TGTGCCAGCAGCCAAGATAAGGCCGGTGAGCAGTTCTTC.

This clonotype was detected a few times. This chain connects TRBV9 to TRBJ1-1; no firm D call. Trimming left V 0 bases short and J 5 bases short, with 8 bases between. The germline V gene encodes CDR1 SGDLS and CDR2 YYNGEE. The CDR3 is made up of 13 amino acids. The CDR3 loop reads CASSVETGTEAFF. Here the CDR3 DNA reads TGTGCCAGCAGCGTAGAGACGGGGACTGAAGCTTTCTTT.

Only a few counts were recorded for this clonotype. The chain combines TRBV6-5 with TRBJ2-7; possible D gene TRBD2, 6 bases. The CDR3 has 15 amino acids. Trimming pared 4 bases from V and 0 bases from J, leaving 13 bases between. The germline CDR1 and CDR2 sequences are MNHEY and SVGAGI. The CDR3 DNA follows: TGTGCCAGCAGTTCCCCGGAGCGGGCCTCCTACGAGCAGTACTTC. Translation gives CASSSPERASYEQYF.

The V call is TRBV7-2, the J call TRBJ2-4; 9 bases match TRBD2. The V gene's germline CDR1 is SGHTA and CDR2 FQGNSA. The CDR3 length is 17 residues. V dropped 7 bases and J dropped 6; count of bases not matched to a gene: 16. CDR3 sequence reads: CASNPGGLAGVVNIQYF. CDR3 bases: TGTGCCAGCAACCCCGGAGGATTAGCGGGAGTTGTAAACATTCAGTACTTC.

This clonotype was found many times. This chain connects TRBV12-3 or TRBV12-4 to TRBJ1-6, with D perhaps TRBD1 (5 bases). CDR3 length: 14 residues. Trimming left V 6 bases short and J 7 bases short, with 13 bases between. In DNA form, the CDR3 reads TGTGCCAGCAGGGGGACGGGAAAGAATTCACCCCTCCACTTT. It encodes CASRGTGKNSPLHF.

The chain uses TRBV6-1 and TRBJ1-2; D unresolved. The germline CDR1 and CDR2 sequences are MNHNS and SASEGT. The CDR3 length is 13 residues. V lost 5 bases, J lost 7 bases, and 14 bases lay in between. The chain's CDR3 is CASSPSGSRGYTF. The CDR3, as DNA: TGTGCCAGCAGTCCCTCTGGTTCGCGTGGCTACACCTTC.

Ten or more counts support this clonotype. The chain joins TRBV6-1 to TRBJ2-7; D call uncertain. V dropped 10 bases and J dropped 0 bases, with 13 bases sitting between them. In germline, CDR1 is MNHNS, CDR2 SASEGT. The CDR3 totals 13 residues. Written as DNA, the CDR3 is TGTGCCACCCGAGGTACGGGCTCCTACGAGCAGTACTTC. Its protein product is CATRGTGSYEQYF.

This clonotype was detected ten times or more. The rearrangement uses TRBV29-1 and TRBJ2-7, with D perhaps assigned TRBD1 or TRBD2 (7 bases each). There are 11 residues in the CDR3. The V and J ends lost 4 bases and 7 bases respectively, with 11 bases between them. CDR1 is SQVTM and CDR2 is ANQGSEA in the germline V gene. Written as DNA, the CDR3 is TGCAGCGTTGCCCAGGGGGGGGAGCAGTACTTC. Translating gives CSVAQGGEQYF.

This clonotype showed up many times. V is TRBV27 and J is TRBJ2-5; perhaps D is TRBD1 or TRBD2 (6 bases each). This CDR3 is built from 17 residues. The ends were cut back, 5 bases at V and 4 bases at J, with 23 bases in the middle. Germline V gives CDR1 MNHEY, CDR2 SMNVEV (reference sequence). The CDR3: CASSPGLARGGRETQYF. CDR3 coding DNA: TGTGCCAGCAGTCCCGGGCTAGCGAGAGGGGGACGAGAGACCCAGTACTTC.

This sequence joins TRBV28 and TRBJ2-7; 7 nucleotides match TRBD1. This CDR3 contains 15 residues. The V segment lost 6 bases and the J segment 2 bases; nucleotides outside the gene matches: 10. CDR1 is MDHEN and CDR2 is SYDVKM in the germline V gene. This chain's CDR3 is CASSQTGALTYEQYF. The CDR3 DNA reads TGTGCCAGCAGCCAAACAGGGGCCCTTACCTACGAGCAGTACTTC.

This clonotype showed up just a few times. The chain links TRBV6-2 or TRBV6-3 to TRBJ2-1; perhaps D is TRBD1 or TRBD2 (5 bases each). V was trimmed by 6 bases and J by 5 bases, leaving 20 bases between them. Germline CDR1 reads MNHEY; CDR2 reads SVGEGT. There are 16 residues in the CDR3. DNA of the CDR3: TGTGCCAGCAGACGCCGGGACCCCTCAGGAGACAATGAGCAGTTCTTC. It yields the protein CASRRRDPSGDNEQFF.

This clonotype appeared a few times. The chain joins TRBV5-5 to TRBJ2-7, with TRBD2 as a possible D gene (7 bases). V lost 3 bases, J lost 2 bases, and 15 bases lay in between. Germline V gene data show CDR1 as SGHKS and CDR2 as YYEKEE (reference sequence). The CDR3 extends over 15 amino acids. CDR3 sequence (DNA): TGTGCCAGCAGCTGGGGGGGGGCGGCCGCCTACGAGCAGTACTTC. Translating it yields CASSWGGAAAYEQYF.

The table lists this clonotype with a few counts. This chain joins TRBV6-1 and TRBJ1-4; TRBD1 matches at 8 bases. Germline loops: CDR1 MNHNS, CDR2 SASEGT. CDR3 length: 15 amino acids. J was trimmed by 3 bases and V by 3 bases; bases with no gene match: 3. CDR3 sequence: CASSDGTGPNEKLFF. The CDR3 DNA is TGTGCCAGCAGTGACGGGACAGGACCTAATGAAAAACTGTTTTTT.

In its sample, this clonotype was seen a few times. The V and J genes are TRBV7-2 and TRBJ1-2; 9 nucleotides match TRBD1. The CDR3 totals 14 residues. Germline V gives CDR1 SGHTA, CDR2 FQGNSA. V lost 11 bases, J lost 3 bases, and 10 bases stayed unmatched. CDR3 amino acids: CAETGTGIYYGYTF. The CDR3 DNA is TGTGCCGAAACTGGGACAGGGATTTACTATGGCTACACCTTC. Supplemented by reference TRBV7-2 and TRBJ1-2, the full variable domain reads GAGVSQSPSNKVTEKGKDVELRCDPISGHTALYWYRQSLGQGLEFLIYFQGNSAPDKSGLPSDRFSAERTGGSVSTLTIQRTQQEDSAVYLCAETGTGIYYGYTFGSGTRLTVV.

This clonotype was detected many times. The chain links TRBV29-1 to TRBJ2-1, with TRBD2 as a possible D gene (5 bases). The CDR3 consists of 11 residues. V was shortened by 7 bases and J by 6 bases, with 10 bases between the two germline ends. Germline values: CDR1 SQVTM, CDR2 ANQGSEA. CDR3 DNA: TGCAGCGGGAGGCGCGGCAATGAGCAGTTCTTC. Translation: CSGRRGNEQFF.

The gene calls are TRBV7-3 and TRBJ2-1; 9 bases line up with TRBD2. In germline, CDR1 is SGHTA, CDR2 FQGTGA. This CDR3 is built from 16 residues. After removal of 5 bases from V and 7 bases from J, the junction contained 12 bases not matched to a gene. CDR3 protein: CASSPLASGRLNEQFF. CDR3 DNA: TGTGCCAGCAGCCCACTGGCCAGCGGGAGGCTTAATGAGCAGTTCTTC. The full variable domain, completed using reference TRBV7-3 and TRBJ2-1, is GAGVSQTPSNKVTEKGKYVELRCDPISGHTALYWYRQSLGQGPEFLIYFQGTGAADDSGLPNDRFFAVRPEGSVSTLKIQRTERGDSAVYLCASSPLASGRLNEQFFGPGTRLTVL.

This chain uses TRBV18 with TRBJ1-5; TRBD1 matches at 7 bases. In germline, CDR1 is KGHSH, CDR2 LQKENI. V was clipped by 5 bases and J by 0 bases; unmatched bases: 13. The CDR3 is made up of 18 amino acids. Here the CDR3 DNA reads TGTGCCAGCTCAAACCCGAGGGGACAGACCCTTAGCAATCAGCCCCAGCATTTT. Protein: CASSNPRGQTLSNQPQHF.

The V call is TRBV29-1, the J call TRBJ2-7; the match to TRBD2 covers 9 bases. Germline loops: CDR1 SQVTM, CDR2 ANQGSEA. With 4 bases clipped from V and 7 bases from J, the junction kept 11 bases outside the gene matches. The CDR3 loop spans 14 amino acids. CDR3 loop: CSVARAGGPWEQYF. CDR3 nucleotides: TGCAGCGTTGCCAGGGCGGGAGGGCCGTGGGAGCAGTACTTC.

This clonotype was seen many times. This chain joins TRBV4-2 and TRBJ1-6; D ambiguous. Germline loops: CDR1 LGHNA, CDR2 YNFKEQ. Trimming removed 1 base from V and 6 bases from J, with 10 bases in between. CDR3 length equals 15 residues. CDR3 sequence (DNA): TGTGCCAGCAGCCAAGCACAAGGAACTAATTCACCCCTCCACTTT. This gives the protein CASSQAQGTNSPLHF.

This clonotype appeared many times. This chain joins TRBV12-3 or TRBV12-4 and TRBJ2-7, with 9 bases aligning to TRBD1. The length of the CDR3 is 16 residues. V lost 4 bases and J lost 4; bases outside the gene matches: 11. This chain's CDR3 is CASSSPGQGGLYEQYF. The CDR3 nucleotides read TGTGCCAGCAGTTCCCCGGGACAGGGAGGTTTGTACGAGCAGTACTTC.

This rearrangement joins TRBV11-2 to TRBJ2-2; D is possibly TRBD1 (6 bases). V gave up 3 bases and J gave up 0 bases, with 17 bases separating them. Germline loops: CDR1 SGHAT, CDR2 FQNNGV. The length of the CDR3 is 18 residues. The CDR3 coding sequence is TGTGCCAGCAGCTTCAGACAGGCACCGTACCCGAACACCGGGGAGCTGTTTTTT. Translated: CASSFRQAPYPNTGELFF.

This clonotype has just a few counts. The chain joins TRBV29-1 to TRBJ2-1; unclear D gene. This CDR3 spans 9 amino acids. Germline lookup yields CDR1 SQVTM and CDR2 ANQGSEA. Trimming cost V 4 bases and J 10 bases, with 5 bases left between them. CDR3 sequence (DNA): TGCAGCGTTGGCAGAGAGCAGTTCTTC. It specifies CSVGREQFF.

This clonotype was recorded many times. The V call is TRBV20-1, the J call TRBJ2-1; 12 bases map to TRBD2. This CDR3 region has 16 residues. The V and J ends lost 0 bases and 6 bases, in that order; junction bases with no gene match: 6. Per the germline V gene, CDR1 is DFQATT and CDR2 is SNEGSKA (reference sequence). The CDR3 coding sequence is TGCAGTGCTAGAGACCCACTAGCGGGAGGTAGCAATGAGCAGTTCTTC. Translated, it gives CSARDPLAGGSNEQFF.

This clonotype occurred many times. The chain uses TRBV6-2 or TRBV6-3 and TRBJ1-1, with unresolved D. CDR3 length equals 12 residues. Trimming cost V 2 bases and J 5 bases, with 6 bases left between them. Looked up from germline, CDR1 is MNHEY and CDR2 is SVGEGT. The CDR3, as DNA: TGTGCCAGCAGTTACGCGGGGACTGAAGCTTTCTTT. This gives the protein CASSYAGTEAFF.

This sequence joins TRBV29-1 and TRBJ1-2; D is ambiguous. The CDR3 spans 15 residues. Per the germline V gene, CDR1 is SQVTM and CDR2 is ANQGSEA. The V gene lost 6 bases and the J gene lost 1 base, with 18 bases spanning the gap. CDR3 residues: CSVCPNFGDNYGYTF. The CDR3 DNA reads as TGCAGCGTGTGCCCCAACTTCGGGGATAACTATGGCTACACCTTC. Together with reference TRBV29-1 and TRBJ1-2, the CDR3 gives the full variable domain: SAVISQKPSRDICQRGTSLTIQCQVDSQVTMMFWYRQQPGQSLTLIATANQGSEATYESGFVIDKFPISRPNLTFSTLTVSNMSPEDSSIYLCSVCPNFGDNYGYTFGSGTRLTVV.

Note on this clonotype: Being one base from a much bigger clone, this may be a read error. The V gene is TRBV29-1, the J gene TRBJ2-5; D is undetermined. The CDR3 totals 13 residues. Germline V CDR1 and CDR2: SQVTM, ANQGSEA. In DNA, the CDR3 is TGCAGCGTTGAAGATCACGACTTAGAGCCCCAGTACTTC. Amino acid sequence: CSVEDHDLEPQYF.

This chain connects TRBV29-1 to TRBJ2-7; TRBD1 matches at 9 bases. The V and J ends lost 3 bases and 1 base, in that order; junction bases with no gene match: 4. From germline, CDR1 is SQVTM and CDR2 ANQGSEA. This CDR3 region has 14 residues. The CDR3 DNA follows: TGCAGCGTTGACCCCGGGACAGGGTCCTACGAGCAGTACTTC. This translates into CSVDPGTGSYEQYF.

V is TRBV6-1 and J is TRBJ2-1; a possible D gene is TRBD2 (6 bases). Per the germline V gene, CDR1 is MNHNS and CDR2 is SASEGT. Between the trimmed V and J ends, which lost 6 bases and 12 bases, there was a span of 24 bases. The CDR3 sequence is 15 residues long. The CDR3 loop reads CASRNLAGSGLGQFF. The CDR3 DNA reads TGTGCCAGCAGAAATCTGGCGGGAAGTGGGTTAGGGCAGTTCTTC.

The chain carries TRBV5-1 and TRBJ2-3; 7 bases line up with TRBD1. V lost 0 bases, J lost 5 bases, and 3 bases stayed unmatched. Germline V gene lookup returns CDR1 SGHRS and CDR2 YFSETQ. The CDR3 loop spans 14 amino acids. Written as DNA, the CDR3 is TGCGCCAGCAGCTTGGTTCCAGGGGGAGATACGCAGTATTTT. This gives the protein CASSLVPGGDTQYF.